Described below is a single TCR beta chain sequence and its context. Antigen unknown. V dropped 4 bases and J dropped 1; count of bases not matched to a gene: 7. The CDR3 covers 16 residues. Germline-derived CDR1 and CDR2 are KGHSH and LQKENI. The repertoire was sequenced with immunoSEQ multiplex PCR; TCRdb's copy has only in-frame clones and lacks some. The sample lists about 1.1 million clones; about 84% were seen once. These data originate in a study of shared clonotypes between healthy human individuals. Study-wide points: Generally, naive subsets (rather than memory subsets) showed larger estimated richness.

Memory CD4+ cells were the fraction left after CD45RA+ naive selection. The clonotype comes from a man younger than 30 in good health. Some clones in this sample may be carry-over from other donors' samples. The V gene is TRBV18, the J gene TRBJ1-1; the match to TRBD1 covers 9 bases. Sequencing input: memory CD4+ T cells from PBMCs. Subset described: CD45RA-negative fraction. The CDR3 DNA is TGTGCCAGCTCACGCGGACAGGGGTCGGCGAACACTGAAGCTTTCTTT. This codes for CASSRGQGSANTEAFF.